The 13 T cell receptor beta chains below were found in one sample sequenced in a study of shared T cell receptors in the human thymus. Profiling relied on immunoSEQ multiplex PCR, and the TCRdb table lists in-frame clones only, not all of them. The repertoire consists of 640,000 or so clones, with 70% to 90% occurring once and the leading ten covering just under 0.0095%. The same sample was also used in a study of human thymus T cells.

What was sequenced was thymocytes. These TCRs come from a boy in the first two years of life with a congenital heart defect.

The chain links TRBV4-1 to TRBJ1-1; perhaps TRBD1 as D (5 bases). Germline CDR1 MGHRA, CDR2 YSYEKL. V was trimmed by 0 bases and J by 6 bases, leaving 17 bases between them. The CDR3 sequence is 16 residues long. The CDR3 coding sequence is TGCGCCAGCAGCCAAGAATGGCGGGGGAACTTCCCTGAAGCTTTCTTT. Its translation: CASSQEWRGNFPEAFF.

The genes are TRBV29-1 and TRBJ2-1; the match to TRBD2 covers 7 bases. CDR1 is SQVTM, CDR2 ANQGSEA, per germline. V trimming: 0 bases; J trimming: 7 bases; junction bases outside the gene matches: 12. CDR3 length equals 16 residues. CDR3 region: CSVEDLASGAGNEQFF. The CDR3 DNA reads as TGCAGCGTTGAAGATCTGGCTAGCGGAGCGGGGAATGAGCAGTTCTTC.

This clone was recorded once. The chain carries TRBV28 and TRBJ2-7; possibly TRBD2 for D (6 bases). V shed 3 bases and J shed 4 bases, with 13 bases lying between them. The CDR3 has 14 amino acids. In germline, CDR1 is MDHEN, CDR2 SYDVKM. Here the CDR3 DNA reads TGTGCCAGCAGTTTTGGAGGGAAGGAGTACGAGCAGTACTTC. This encodes CASSFGGKEYEQYF.

As for this clone: The limits of the CDR3 on the DNA are not certain, so only TCRdb's listed CDR3 is given. The J gene is TRBJ1-2, the V gene TRBV29-1. Looked up from germline, CDR1 is SQVTM and CDR2 is ANQGSEA. The CDR3 numbers 11 amino acids, ends counted. CDR3 sequence: CSVKPVGGGSF.

CDR3 nucleotides: TGTGCCAGCAGCCCTGCAGGGGGGTTGAACACTGAAGCTTTCTTT. Amino acid sequence: CASSPAGGLNTEAFF. The chain couples TRBV7-3 to TRBJ1-1; 7 positions agree with TRBD1. Per germline, CDR1 SGHTA and CDR2 FQGTGA. CDR3 length: 15 amino acids. Trimming at V came to 5 bases and at J to 0 bases, leaving 6 bases not matched to a gene.

This clone occurred once. The chain couples TRBV5-6 to TRBJ2-3, with a weak D call TRBD1 (6 bases). The length of the CDR3 is 16 residues. CDR1 is SGHDT, CDR2 YYEEEE, per germline. V lost 3 bases and J lost 4, with 18 bases in between. In DNA form, the CDR3 reads TGTGCCAGCAGCTCGCCATGGGCTGAGGGGGCAGATACGCAGTATTTT. It specifies CASSSPWAEGADTQYF.

This chain uses TRBV4-1 with TRBJ1-1, with TRBD1 identical over 7 bases. The junction had 4 bases not matched to a gene; V was cut back by 0 bases and J by 3 bases. The germline V gene encodes CDR1 MGHRA and CDR2 YSYEKL. The CDR3 sequence is 15 residues long. This CDR3 is CASSQDKQGHTEAFF. The CDR3 DNA reads TGCGCCAGCAGCCAAGATAAACAGGGGCACACTGAAGCTTTCTTT.

This clone was recorded once. The chain carries TRBV7-2 and TRBJ2-7, with 13 bases matching TRBD2. The CDR3 totals 15 residues. Germline V gives CDR1 SGHTA, CDR2 FQGNSA. The V gene end was trimmed by 4 bases and the J gene end by 4 bases; junction bases not matched to a gene: 4. CDR3 bases: TGTGCCAGCAGCTACACTAGCGGGAGGGCTTACGAGCAGTACTTC. It encodes CASSYTSGRAYEQYF.

The chain couples TRBV14 to TRBJ2-1, with 7 bases that match TRBD1. Germline V gene data show CDR1 as SGHDN and CDR2 as FVKESK. V trimming: 4 bases; J trimming: 6 bases; junction bases outside the gene matches: 3. The CDR3 extends over 13 amino acids. The CDR3 is CASSPRDSNEQFF. In DNA, the CDR3 is TGTGCCAGCAGCCCCCGGGACAGCAATGAGCAGTTCTTC.

The rearrangement joins TRBV5-6 to TRBJ1-6, with 10 bases that match TRBD1. After removal of 1 base from V and 8 bases from J, the junction contained 3 bases not matched to a gene. This CDR3 region has 15 residues. Germline CDR1 SGHDT, CDR2 YYEEEE. The CDR3, as DNA: TGTGCCAGCAGCTTGTGGGACAGGGGATATTCACCCCTCCACTTT. Translating it yields CASSLWDRGYSPLHF.

This clone was observed a few times. The rearrangement uses TRBV5-4 and TRBJ2-6; D might be TRBD1 (6 bases). Trimming stripped 5 bases from V and 0 bases from J, with 12 bases between. This CDR3 is 16 amino acids long. Germline V gene data show CDR1 as SGHNT and CDR2 as YYREEE (reference sequence). DNA for the CDR3: TGTGCCAGCAGGGACAGTACTCCCTCTGGGGCCAACGTCCTGACTTTC. It encodes CASRDSTPSGANVLTF. The full variable domain, completed using reference TRBV5-4 and TRBJ2-6, is ETGVTQSPTHLIKTRGQQVTLRCSSQSGHNTVSWYQQALGQGPQFIFQYYREEENGRGNFPPRFSGLQFPNYSSELNVNALELDDSALYLCASRDSTPSGANVLTFGAGSRLTVL.

The rearrangement uses TRBV27 and TRBJ2-1; TRBD1 aligns across 10 bases. Trimming removed 0 bases from V and 10 bases from J; junction bases left unmatched: 9. The germline CDR1 and CDR2 sequences are MNHEY and SMNVEV (reference sequence). This CDR3 spans 16 amino acids. The CDR3 DNA reads as TGTGCCAGCAGTTTATCGGGGGGACAGGGGACCCCAGAGCAGTTCTTC. Encoded protein: CASSLSGGQGTPEQFF.

This clone has just a few counts. The rearrangement uses TRBV19 and TRBJ1-5; D uncertain. Trimming left V 6 bases short and J 3 bases short, with 15 bases between. The CDR3 extends over 15 amino acids. Germline assignment: CDR1 LNHDA and CDR2 SQIVND (reference sequence). CDR3 loop: CASSLTLGDNQPQHF. The CDR3 nucleotides read TGTGCCAGTAGCCTGACCCTCGGGGACAATCAGCCCCAGCATTTT.